The 17 T cell receptor beta chains listed next were all sequenced from one sample in a study of T cells in Graves' hyperthyroidism and ophthalmopathy. Template material for amplifying TCR beta CDR3 regions consisted of RNA transcripts. Researchers ran a first-round RT-PCR on the TCR CDR3 using the HTBI primer set. TCRdb called the multiplex PCR reads again in MiXCR, with one record for every CDR3 protein. The data hold fewer than 650,000 distinct CDR3 sequences, with around 13% observed a single time. Sequences were obtained from blood. Receptors were obtained from a woman aged 40 to 50 with Graves' hyperthyroidism.

The gene calls are TRBV10-3 and TRBJ2-7; 10 positions agree with TRBD2. There are 16 residues in the CDR3. CDR1 is ENHRY, CDR2 SYGVKD, per germline. V was pared by 3 bases and J by 2 bases, with 7 bases of the junction left unmatched. CDR3 sequence reads: CAISDGPSGRTYEQYF. The DNA of the CDR3 is TGTGCCATCAGTGATGGGCCTAGCGGGAGAACCTACGAGCAGTACTTC.

This clonotype was counted at least ten times. This chain uses TRBV29-1 with TRBJ1-5, with TRBD1 as a possible D gene (5 bases). The CDR3 is made up of 12 amino acids. V gave up 6 bases and J gave up 7 bases, with 13 bases separating them. The germline V gene has CDR1 SQVTM and CDR2 ANQGSEA. DNA for the CDR3: TGCAGCGTGGGCGGGTGGGACCAGCCCCAGCATTTT. As protein: CSVGGWDQPQHF.

The sample holds many counts of this clonotype. The chain is built from TRBV6-1 and TRBJ1-1; 9 bases map to TRBD1. J lost 11 bases, V lost 0 bases, and 4 bases had no gene match. The CDR3 has 13 amino acids. Germline V gene lookup returns CDR1 MNHNS and CDR2 SASEGT. In nucleotides, the CDR3 is TGTGCCAGCAGTGAAGCGAGACAGGGGGACGCTTTCTTT. It specifies CASSEARQGDAFF.

The chain joins TRBV10-3 to TRBJ2-7; 10 bases are a match to TRBD2. Germline CDR1 ENHRY, CDR2 SYGVKD. The CDR3 totals 17 residues. V lost 10 bases to trimming and J lost 4 bases; unmatched junction nucleotides: 19. The CDR3, as DNA: TGTGCCAGCAGCGCTAGCGGGAGACACACCAACGGGTACGAGCAGTACTTC. This gives the protein CASSASGRHTNGYEQYF.

The table lists this clonotype with a count of one. The chain is built from TRBV6-1 and TRBJ2-2; 9 nucleotides line up with TRBD2. This CDR3 is 15 amino acids long. The germline gives CDR1 MNHNS, CDR2 SASEGT. J gave up 6 bases and V 8 bases, and 10 bases lay outside the gene matches. CDR3 in amino acids: CASSRAGGPSGELFF. The CDR3 DNA is TGTGCCAGCTCTCGGGCGGGAGGGCCCTCCGGGGAGCTGTTTTTT.

The gene calls are TRBV18 and TRBJ2-5, with D tentatively TRBD1 (6 bases). Looked up from germline, CDR1 is KGHSH and CDR2 is LQKENI. Trimming shortened V by 2 bases and J by 6 bases, and 10 bases separated the two germline ends. This CDR3 comprises 13 residues. The CDR3: CASSPYREQTQYF. CDR3 DNA sequence: TGTGCCAGCTCACCATACAGGGAACAGACCCAGTACTTC. Full variable domain (rest looked up from reference TRBV18 and TRBJ2-5): NAGVMQNPRHLVRRRGQEARLRCSPMKGHSHVYWYRQLPEEGLKFMVYLQKENIIDESGMPKERFSAEFPKEGPSILRIQQVVRGDSAAYFCASSPYREQTQYFGPGTRLLVL.

In this sample, this clonotype turned up many times. This chain joins TRBV3-1 and TRBJ2-1; D possibly corresponds to TRBD2 (5 bases). Trimming pared 5 bases from V and 4 bases from J, leaving 18 bases between. The CDR3 totals 16 residues. Germline V CDR1 and CDR2: LGHDT, YNNKEL (reference sequence). CDR3 DNA sequence: TGTGCCAGCAGCTCTCGCCTAGGTAGCGAGTACAATGAGCAGTTCTTC. Translated, it gives CASSSRLGSEYNEQFF.

This chain joins TRBV27 and TRBJ1-4, with 7 positions matching TRBD1. The CDR3 has 13 residues. Germline CDR1 reads MNHEY; CDR2 reads SMNVEV (reference sequence). V shed 8 bases, J shed 8 bases, and the junction held 8 bases outside the gene matches. In DNA, the CDR3 is TGTGCCAGCGGTGGGACAGCGCAGGAAAAACTGTTTTTT. Its translation is CASGGTAQEKLFF.

Many counts were recorded for this clonotype. The rearrangement links TRBV20-1 to TRBJ2-2; maybe TRBD1 (5 bases). CDR1 and CDR2 from the germline V gene are DFQATT and SNEGSKA (reference sequence). The CDR3 is 13 residues long. Trimming left V 3 bases short and J 3 bases short, with 8 bases between. CDR3 protein: CSASFRDTGELFF. CDR3 sequence (DNA): TGCAGTGCTAGTTTCAGGGACACCGGGGAGCTGTTTTTT.

Only a few counts were recorded for this clonotype. This clone may be a read error of a much larger clone one base away. The conserved phenylalanine or tryptophan normally closing the CDR3 is absent here, so this likely arose from a read error. The V and J genes are TRBV27 and TRBJ2-5; the match to TRBD1 covers 9 bases. Per germline, CDR1 MNHEY and CDR2 SMNVEV (reference sequence). V was clipped by 6 bases and J by 2 bases; unmatched bases: 10. This CDR3 is 16 amino acids long. CDR3 in DNA: TGTGCCAGCAGCCCGCGGACAGGGGTTATTCAAGAGACCCAGTACCTC. This encodes CASSPRTGVIQETQYL.

Concerning this clonotype: One base away lies a much larger clone, so this may be a sequencing read error. The chain combines TRBV20-1 with TRBJ2-7, with 12 bases aligning to TRBD2. This CDR3 region has 14 residues. Germline CDR1 and CDR2: DFQATT and SNEGSKA (reference sequence). The CDR3 nucleotides read TGCGGTGCTAGACTAGCGGGAGTGTTCTACGAGCAGTACTTC. Translating gives CGARLAGVFYEQYF.

The chain is built from TRBV27 and TRBJ2-1; TRBD2 agrees at 12 bases. Losses at the gene ends were 6 bases for V and 1 base for J; bases not matched to a gene: 7. This CDR3 has 17 residues. Germline CDR1 is MNHEY and CDR2 is SMNVEV (reference sequence). For the CDR3, the DNA is TGTGCCAGCAGGACCCGACTAGCGGGAGTATCCTACAATGAGCAGTTCTTC. It is translated as CASRTRLAGVSYNEQFF.

This clonotype was detected ten times or more. This sequence joins TRBV20-1 and TRBJ1-3, with D uncertain. Germline V gene data show CDR1 as DFQATT and CDR2 as SNEGSKA (reference sequence). The CDR3 sequence is 14 residues long. Trimming left V 4 bases short and J 2 bases short, with 12 bases between. The CDR3 coding sequence is TGCAGTGCTAAGCCCCCAGGCCCTGGAAACACCATATATTTT. Residues: CSAKPPGPGNTIYF.

This clonotype occurred many times. The chain combines TRBV20-1 with TRBJ1-2; 8 bases agree with TRBD1. V dropped 1 base and J dropped 6; count of bases not matched to a gene: 7. The CDR3 runs to 14 residues. Germline-derived CDR1 and CDR2 are DFQATT and SNEGSKA (reference sequence). The CDR3 coding sequence is TGCAGTGCTAGAGGAAGACAGGGGAACCATGGCTACACCTTC. Translation gives CSARGRQGNHGYTF.

This clonotype was picked up a small number of times. The CDR3 loop reads CAWSPKGPTYEQYF. As DNA, the CDR3 is TGTGCCTGGAGCCCGAAAGGCCCAACCTACGAGCAGTACTTC. The chain uses TRBV30 and TRBJ2-7; the D is unclear. Per the germline V gene, CDR1 is GTSNPN and CDR2 is SVGIG (reference sequence). CDR3 length: 14 residues. V lost 3 bases, J lost 2 bases, and 14 bases lay in between.

This clonotype was seen repeatedly, ten times or more. This chain connects TRBV6-5 to TRBJ2-2, with 9 bases that match TRBD2. V shed 2 bases and J 5 bases; nucleotides not matched to a gene: 6. CDR1 MNHEY and CDR2 SVGAGI come from the germline V gene. The CDR3 length is 16 residues. Here the CDR3 reads CASSYEAGGPTGELFF. The CDR3 nucleotides are TGTGCCAGCAGTTACGAAGCGGGAGGCCCAACCGGGGAGCTGTTTTTT.

Many counts were recorded for this clonotype. This chain connects TRBV6-1 to TRBJ2-7, with 16 bases identical to TRBD2. With 4 bases clipped from V and 1 base from J, the junction kept 10 bases outside the gene matches. The CDR3 runs 19 residues. The germline gives CDR1 MNHNS, CDR2 SASEGT. The CDR3 DNA sequence: TGTGCCAGCAGTGCTGGGGGACTAGCGGGAGGGCCTCCATCCTACGAGCAGTACTTC. It translates to CASSAGGLAGGPPSYEQYF.